Here is one T cell receptor beta chain with its context. Its target is unknown. TCRdb redid the calling of the RT-PCR reads with MiXCR, one entry per CDR3 protein. The sample yields roughly 790,000 distinct CDR3 sequences, 21% seen once. The sample comes from a study of response to subunit inactivated influenza vaccine. Study-level findings and limits: It was the authors' suggestion that each seasonal influenza vaccination recruits few new T cells.

This CDR3 spans 16 amino acids. V shed 6 bases, J shed 1 base, and the junction held 10 bases outside the gene matches. From germline, CDR1 is DFQATT and CDR2 SNEGSKA (reference sequence). The receptor was derived from a man over 45 who received an inactivated influenza vaccine. The chain combines TRBV20-1 with TRBJ2-1, with 9 bases that match TRBD2. This material consisted of PBMCs from blood, taken more than 4 days after vaccination. CDR3 protein: CSALGLAGRSYNEQFF. The CDR3 DNA reads TGCAGTGCCCTCGGCCTAGCGGGGCGGTCCTACAATGAGCAGTTCTTC.